This note documents a single TCR beta chain sequence. The sample comes from a study of technical replicates of blood from a handful of donors. Using immunoSEQ multiplex PCR, the repertoire was profiled, and TCRdb retains in-frame clones only, with some absent. The sample consists of about 94,000 clones, 90% to 97% of them appearing once. From germline, CDR1 is SGHNT and CDR2 YYREEE (reference sequence). Trimming pared 4 bases from V and 2 bases from J, leaving 13 bases between. The CDR3 length is 15 residues. The J gene is TRBJ2-1, the V gene TRBV5-4; a possible D gene is TRBD2 (5 bases). Material: T cells isolated from PBMCs. This TCR was sampled from a human donor in good health. CDR3 DNA: TGTGCCAGCAGCACTAGGACCCCTACCTACAATGAGCAGTTCTTC. Amino acids: CASSTRTPTYNEQFF.